This T cell receptor beta chain was found in a study of blood T cell repertoires in COVID-19. Seattle patients were enrolled while actively infected and followed longitudinally. The germline V gene encodes CDR1 MDHEN and CDR2 SYDVKM. V lost 6 bases, J lost 3 bases, and 11 bases lay in between. This CDR3 is built from 13 residues. The data were produced by immunoSEQ multiplex PCR, yet TCRdb's version contains in-frame clones alone and is incomplete. The sample shows 390,000 or so clones, around 87% of them seen only once. This clonotype was obtained from a woman in her 30s with COVID-19, enrolled during active disease. Sequenced sample: peripheral blood. This chain joins TRBV28 and TRBJ2-5; D is possibly TRBD1 (6 bases). CDR3 nucleotides: TGTGCCAGCAGCTGGACAGTGGAAGAGACCCAGTACTTC. Translating gives CASSWTVEETQYF.